One and the same sample provided the 18 T cell receptor beta chains below, sequenced in a study of T cell repertoires in cytomegalovirus infection. TCRdb analysed the reads with MiXCR anew, one entry per CDR3 protein. Here the sample spans about 220,000 distinct CDR3 sequences, about 40% being singletons. These TCRs' antigens remain unknown. The sample in question was CD8+ T cells from cultured PBMCs, obtained from culture after CMV antigen stimulation. The receptors come from a human donor in good health (CMV status not recorded). Some clones in this sample may be carry-over from other donors' samples.

The genes are TRBV7-8 and TRBJ1-5; TRBD1 aligns across 7 bases. The junction had 10 bases not matched to a gene; V was cut back by 5 bases and J by 9 bases. Germline assignment: CDR1 SGHVS and CDR2 FQNEAQ. The CDR3 runs 14 residues. CDR3 sequence: CASSPRTGIRPQHF. The CDR3 coding sequence is TGTGCCAGCAGCCCCCGGACAGGCATTCGGCCCCAGCATTTT.

This sequence joins TRBV11-2 and TRBJ2-7; 8 bases are a match to TRBD1. This CDR3 has 15 residues. Trimming took 5 bases from V and 1 from J; bases not matched to a gene: 7. From germline, CDR1 is SGHAT and CDR2 FQNNGV. CDR3 sequence: CASSPGTGLSYEQYF. The CDR3 bases are TGTGCCAGCAGCCCCGGGACAGGTCTTTCCTACGAGCAGTACTTC.

This sequence joins TRBV20-1 and TRBJ2-5; D is uncertain. V was cut by 0 bases and J by 1 base, with 9 bases left in between. CDR1 is DFQATT and CDR2 is SNEGSKA in the germline V gene (reference sequence). The CDR3 is 14 residues long. For the CDR3, the DNA is TGCAGTGCTAGAGATCTCAAAGGCCAAGAGACCCAGTACTTC. Amino acid sequence: CSARDLKGQETQYF.

CDR3 sequence reads: CASSQDWAGAYNSPLHF. CDR3 nucleotides: TGTGCCAGCAGCCAAGATTGGGCGGGGGCCTATAATTCACCCCTCCACTTT. V gene TRBV4-2 combines with J gene TRBJ1-6; D is perhaps TRBD1 (5 bases). The CDR3 runs to 17 residues. Trimming removed 0 bases at V and 2 bases at J, with 11 bases between. Germline loops: CDR1 LGHNA, CDR2 YNFKEQ.

The chain recombines TRBV12-3 or TRBV12-4 with TRBJ2-7; no firm D call. The CDR3 runs to 11 residues. V was shortened by 5 bases and J by 6 bases, with 8 bases between the two germline ends. The CDR3 spells CASSNGFEQYF. In DNA, the CDR3 is TGTGCCAGCAGTAATGGGTTCGAGCAGTACTTC.

The DNA for the CDR3 is TGTGCCAGCAGCCCGACAGCTCACCAAGAGACCCAGTACTTC. Amino acid sequence: CASSPTAHQETQYF. V and J are TRBV7-3 and TRBJ2-5; tentative D call: TRBD1 (5 bases). The CDR3 is 14 amino acids. The germline V gene encodes CDR1 SGHTA and CDR2 FQGTGA. V shed 5 bases and J shed 0 bases, with 10 bases lying between them.

The chain has TRBV27 and TRBJ1-2; D may be TRBD1 (6 bases). The germline CDR1 and CDR2 sequences are MNHEY and SMNVEV (reference sequence). The ends were cut back, 5 bases at V and 0 bases at J, with 16 bases in the middle. The CDR3 covers 16 residues. The DNA of the CDR3 is TGTGCCAGCAGTCACTCATCAGGGGATGCTAACTATGGCTACACCTTC. As protein: CASSHSSGDANYGYTF.

In this sample, this clonotype turned up a few times. This chain connects TRBV7-3 to TRBJ1-1; D not certain. Germline-derived CDR1 and CDR2 are SGHTA and FQGTGA. The CDR3 has 15 amino acids. V was clipped by 4 bases and J by 1 base, with 13 bases between them. DNA of the CDR3: TGTGCCAGCAGCTGGTACCGGGCCGAGAACACTGAAGCTTTCTTT. Protein product: CASSWYRAENTEAFF.

This chain uses TRBV7-4 with TRBJ1-6; D perhaps matches TRBD1 (6 bases). The CDR3 has 16 residues. With 5 bases removed from V and 8 bases from J, the gap between germline ends came to 19 bases. The germline gives CDR1 SGHVT, CDR2 SQSDAQ. The CDR3: CASSPSETGTDSPLHF. The CDR3 DNA reads as TGTGCCAGCAGCCCATCAGAAACAGGGACGGATTCACCCCTCCACTTT.

The chain links TRBV3-1 to TRBJ2-1; D remains ambiguous. The germline V gene encodes CDR1 LGHDT and CDR2 YNNKEL (reference sequence). This CDR3 region has 17 residues. V lost 0 bases and J 0 bases, leaving 12 bases between the germline ends. DNA for the CDR3: TGTGCCAGCAGCCAAGATCTGACGGGCCCCTCCTACAATGAGCAGTTCTTC. Its translation: CASSQDLTGPSYNEQFF.

The genes are TRBV4-1 and TRBJ2-1, with TRBD2 identical over 9 bases. Germline trimming cut 4 bases from V and 10 bases from J; bases unmatched to any gene: 5. The CDR3 contains 13 residues. Germline values: CDR1 MGHRA, CDR2 YSYEKL. The CDR3 loop is CASSRALAGEQFF. As DNA, the CDR3 is TGCGCCAGCAGCCGAGCACTAGCGGGCGAGCAGTTCTTC.

The chain employs TRBV10-3 and TRBJ1-1, with unresolved D. From germline, CDR1 is ENHRY and CDR2 SYGVKD. The ends were cut back, 7 bases at V and 2 bases at J, with 20 bases in the middle. The length of the CDR3 is 16 residues. In nucleotides, the CDR3 is TGTGCCATCACCCCGTCCCCAACGCGGGCAAACACTGAAGCTTTCTTT. It specifies CAITPSPTRANTEAFF.

This clonotype was seen at least ten times. The chain recombines TRBV6-1 with TRBJ2-3; 12 nucleotides align to TRBD2. The ends lost 5 bases at V and 1 base at J; junction bases unmatched: 1. Germline V gene sequence: CDR1 MNHNS, CDR2 SASEGT. The CDR3 length is 15 residues. The DNA for the CDR3 is TGTGCCAGCAGTCGGACTAGCGGGGGCACAGATACGCAGTATTTT. This translates into CASSRTSGGTDTQYF.

This clonotype was detected ten times or more. In nucleotides, the CDR3 is TGTGCCAGCAGTTCCCCAAGCGGGACCTACAATGAGCAGTTCTTC. Amino acids: CASSSPSGTYNEQFF. The V call is TRBV28, the J call TRBJ2-1; the match to TRBD2 covers 7 bases. This CDR3 is 15 amino acids long. The J segment lost 2 bases and the V segment lost 4 bases, leaving 5 bases of the junction unmatched. CDR1 MDHEN and CDR2 SYDVKM come from the germline V gene.

The V gene is TRBV27, the J gene TRBJ2-7; no clear D gene. Germline assignment: CDR1 MNHEY and CDR2 SMNVEV (reference sequence). This CDR3 is built from 17 residues. V was trimmed by 3 bases and J by 0 bases, leaving 18 bases between them. DNA of the CDR3: TGTGCCAGCAGTTTTCTTTCACCTGGCAGGAGCTCCTACGAGCAGTACTTC. Amino acids: CASSFLSPGRSSYEQYF.

This clonotype was picked up many times. The chain employs TRBV7-2 and TRBJ1-2; 9 bases are shared with TRBD1. Looked up from germline, CDR1 is SGHTA and CDR2 is FQGNSA. The V segment lost 4 bases and the J segment 8 bases; nucleotides outside the gene matches: 8. The CDR3 consists of 14 residues. CDR3 sequence: CASSSGTGYLGYTF. The CDR3 DNA reads TGTGCCAGCAGCTCCGGGACAGGGTATCTCGGCTACACCTTC.

In its sample, this clonotype was seen many times. This chain links TRBV6-2 or TRBV6-3 with TRBJ2-1; TRBD1 might be the D (6 bases). The CDR3 extends over 15 amino acids. CDR1 is MNHEY, CDR2 SVGEGT, per germline. V shed 6 bases and J shed 4 bases, with 16 bases lying between them. The CDR3 region has the DNA TGTGCCAGCAGCCTACCCCTTACAGGGTACAATGAGCAGTTCTTC. Protein sequence: CASSLPLTGYNEQFF.

V usage is TRBV27 and J usage is TRBJ1-1; 10 nucleotides agree with TRBD1. CDR1 is MNHEY, CDR2 SMNVEV, per germline (reference sequence). The CDR3 covers 15 residues. V lost 6 bases, J lost 5 bases, and 9 bases stayed unmatched. The CDR3 nucleotides read TGTGCCAGCAGCCTCTCGGGACAGGGGTGGACTGAAGCTTTCTTT. Encoded protein: CASSLSGQGWTEAFF.